The clone carrying this TCR beta chain appeared many times. The data stem from a study of T cells in Graves' hyperthyroidism and ophthalmopathy. Germline trimming cut 1 base from V and 4 bases from J; bases unmatched to any gene: 9. This CDR3 comprises 17 residues. Germline CDR1 and CDR2: SGHNT and YENEEA. TCR beta CDR3 sequences were amplified from RNA transcripts. The study used the HTBI primer set for a first-round RT-PCR of the TCR CDR3. TCRdb reanalysed the multiplex PCR reads using MiXCR and keeps one entry per CDR3 protein. The data show more than 600,000 distinct CDR3 sequences, with 15% to 20% seen just once and over 7.5% held by the top ten.

The TCR originated in a man younger than 30 with Graves' hyperthyroidism. The chain recombines TRBV11-3 with TRBJ2-2, with 7 bases that match TRBD1. The sequenced material came from blood. Here the CDR3 DNA reads TGTGCCAGCAGCTTAGGTCTGAACAGGGGAGCCACCGGGGAGCTGTTTTTT. Encoded protein: CASSLGLNRGATGELFF.